What follows are 19 T cell receptor beta chains derived from one specimen sequenced in a study of monozygotic twins with inflammatory bowel disease (dated by TCRdb to the late 2010s). The library came from 5' RACE. The instrument given in TCRdb is Illumina HiSeq 2500. One entry per CDR3 protein sequence results from the TCRdb reprocessing of the reads, with DNA left out. The table for this sample shows approximately 330,000 distinct CDR3 sequences. The ten largest account for over 2% of the sample. The sample consisted of blood. The receptors were sampled from a human donor with ulcerative colitis or Crohn's disease, or a healthy co-twin of an affected twin (not recorded which).

The chain joins TRBV25-1 to TRBJ2-2; TCRdb outputs TRBD1, but without DNA this stays unchecked. Germline-derived CDR1 and CDR2 are MGHDK and SYGVNS. The length of the CDR3 is 13 residues. The CDR3 region is CASTPNGHGELFF.

The chain links TRBV3-1 to TRBJ1-2; TCRdb names TRBD1, which stays unverified in the absence of DNA. CDR3 length equals 15 residues. Per the germline V gene, CDR1 is LGHDT and CDR2 is YNNKEL (reference sequence). The CDR3 protein is CASNPSMGTHYGYTF. Full variable domain (remainder filled in from reference TRBV3-1 and TRBJ1-2): DTAVSQTPKYLVTQMGNDKSIKCEQNLGHDTMYWYKQDSKKFLKIMFSYNNKELIINETVPNRFSPKSPDKAHLNLHINSLELGDSAVYFCASNPSMGTHYGYTFGSGTRLTVV.

This chain connects TRBV27 to TRBJ2-1; the D gene TCRdb calls, TRBD2, cannot be checked with no DNA. Per the germline V gene, CDR1 is MNHEY and CDR2 is SMNVEV (reference sequence). The CDR3 contains 11 residues. CDR3 residues: CASTWENEQFF.

CDR3 amino acids: CASSQAIRTSGSDEQFF. The chain uses TRBV4-1 and TRBJ2-1; TCRdb designates TRBD2, a call that cannot be tested without DNA. The CDR3 has 17 amino acids. Germline V gives CDR1 MGHRA, CDR2 YSYEKL.

The chain joins TRBV12-3 or TRBV12-4 to TRBJ2-3; the D call from TCRdb, TRBD2, cannot be confirmed without DNA. This CDR3 is built from 16 residues. The chain's CDR3 is CASSSASGGAKNTQYF.

The chain recombines TRBV28 with TRBJ2-7; no DNA is available, so the TRBD1 call from TCRdb remains unchecked. CDR3 length equals 13 residues. Germline assignment: CDR1 MDHEN and CDR2 SYDVKM. CDR3 sequence: CASIKGPSYEQYF.

The genes are TRBV12-5 and TRBJ2-7; as DNA is missing, the TRBD1 call by TCRdb cannot be tested. The CDR3 spans 14 residues. Per the germline V gene, CDR1 is LGHNT and CDR2 is FRNRAP. CDR3 amino acids: CASGLGQVTYEQYF.

This chain uses TRBV15 with TRBJ2-1; TCRdb reports TRBD2, a call that lacks DNA to check it against. This CDR3 has 17 residues. Germline V lookup: CDR1 LNHNV, CDR2 YYDKDF (reference sequence). This CDR3 is CATSKVGLADSYNEQFF.

This chain links TRBV11-1 with TRBJ2-3. The germline V gene has CDR1 SGHAT and CDR2 FQDESV (reference sequence). CDR3 length: 14 amino acids. This chain's CDR3 is CASSIAGTMDTQYF. The complete variable domain, with remaining parts taken from reference TRBV11-1 and TRBJ2-3, reads EAEVAQSPRYKITEKSQAVAFWCDPISGHATLYWYRQILGQGPELLVQFQDESVVDDSQLPKDRFSAERLKGVDSTLKIQPAELGDSAMYLCASSIAGTMDTQYFGPGTRLTVL.

This chain uses TRBV28 with TRBJ2-4; TCRdb calls TRBD2, which cannot be checked without DNA. The CDR3 has 17 residues. CDR1 and CDR2 from the germline V gene are MDHEN and SYDVKM. The CDR3 here is CASSRPLAGTAKNIQYF.

The gene calls are TRBV27 and TRBJ2-1. CDR3 length equals 13 residues. Looked up from germline, CDR1 is MNHEY and CDR2 is SMNVEV (reference sequence). CDR3 loop: CASSLRTDNEQFF.

The gene calls are TRBV5-1 and TRBJ2-7; TCRdb lists TRBD1, though no DNA is available to test this call. This CDR3 region has 13 residues. CDR1 is SGHRS and CDR2 is YFSETQ in the germline V gene. CDR3: CASSLGGADEQYF. The full variable domain, rest sourced from reference TRBV5-1 and TRBJ2-7, is KAGVTQTPRYLIKTRGQQVTLSCSPISGHRSVSWYQQTPGQGLQFLFEYFSETQRNKGNFPGRFSGRQFSNSRSEMNVSTLELGDSALYLCASSLGGADEQYFGPGTRLTVT.

The chain employs TRBV4-1 and TRBJ2-6; TCRdb reports TRBD1, a call that lacks DNA to check it against. CDR1 MGHRA and CDR2 YSYEKL come from the germline V gene. CDR3 size: 15 residues. CDR3 residues: CASSHDRVGANVLTF.

The V call is TRBV5-1, the J call TRBJ2-1; TCRdb returns TRBD2, unconfirmable since there is no DNA. Germline CDR1 is SGHRS and CDR2 is YFSETQ. This CDR3 contains 15 residues. The CDR3 sequence: CASSLEAGETNEQFF.

The chain uses TRBV30 and TRBJ2-5; checking the TCRdb D call of TRBD1 is not possible without DNA. The CDR3 spans 13 residues. Looked up from germline, CDR1 is GTSNPN and CDR2 is SVGIG (reference sequence). CDR3: CAWSDNLVGTGSF. Supplemented by reference TRBV30 and TRBJ2-5, the full variable domain reads SQTIHQWPATLVQPVGSPLSLECTVEGTSNPNLYWYRQAAGRGLQLLFYSVGIGQISSEVPQNLSASRPQDRQFILSSKKLLLSDSGFYLCAWSDNLVGTGSFGPGTRLLVL.

The chain recombines TRBV19 with TRBJ1-5. Per germline, CDR1 LNHDA and CDR2 SQIVND (reference sequence). The CDR3 is 15 amino acids. The CDR3: CASSEGVNLNQPQHF.

V is TRBV20-1 and J is TRBJ2-2; without DNA, the TCRdb call of TRBD1 cannot be checked. The CDR3 consists of 13 residues. From germline, CDR1 is DFQATT and CDR2 SNEGSKA (reference sequence). CDR3 protein: CSATGRHPGELFF.

The chain carries TRBV7-9 and TRBJ2-1; without DNA, the TCRdb call of TRBD1 cannot be checked. CDR1 and CDR2 (germline): SEHNR, FQNEAQ (reference sequence). The CDR3 length is 15 residues. CDR3 sequence: CASRQQGAGKNEQFF.

The rearrangement uses TRBV7-9 and TRBJ2-7; the TCRdb call, TRBD1, lacks DNA for checking. The CDR3 runs to 15 residues. Germline V CDR1 and CDR2: SEHNR, FQNEAQ (reference sequence). The CDR3 loop is CASSPAARVGDEQYF.